This record concerns one T cell receptor beta chain sequence. This sample was included in a study of T-cell memory formation after mild COVID-19. It was 5'RACE with constant-segment primers that produced the TCR alpha and TCR beta cDNA libraries, which carried sample barcodes and UMIs. A single record per CDR3 protein comes from TCRdb applying MiXCR to the 5' RACE reads. The sample carries about 110,000 distinct CDR3 sequences, about 15% recorded once. CDR3 size: 15 residues. V gave up 4 bases and J gave up 1 base; unmatched junction bases: 3. Germline assignment: CDR1 MGHRA and CDR2 YSYEKL. The clonotype was recovered from a man aged 18 to 30 who had mild COVID-19 (a few samples of this study predate the infection). Cell type and time point are not known. The sequencing input was PBMCs or a T cell subset sorted from them (not recorded which). The rearrangement joins TRBV4-1 to TRBJ2-5; 10 bases fit TRBD1. CDR3 amino acids: CASSRQGASQETQYF. CDR3 DNA: TGCGCCAGCAGCCGACAGGGGGCTTCCCAAGAGACCCAGTACTTC.